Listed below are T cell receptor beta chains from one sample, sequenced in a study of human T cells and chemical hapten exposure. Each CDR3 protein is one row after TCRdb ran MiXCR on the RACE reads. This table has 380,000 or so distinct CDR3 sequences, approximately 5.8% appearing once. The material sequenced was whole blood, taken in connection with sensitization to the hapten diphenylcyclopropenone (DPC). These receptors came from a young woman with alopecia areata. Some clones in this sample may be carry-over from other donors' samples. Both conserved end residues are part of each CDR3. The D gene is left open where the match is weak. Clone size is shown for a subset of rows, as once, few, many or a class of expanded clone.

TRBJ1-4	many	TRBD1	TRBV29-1	TGCAGCGTTGAAGATCGACAGGGAAGTGAAAAACTGTTTTTT	CSVEDRQGSEKLFF
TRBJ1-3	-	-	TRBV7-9	TGTGCCAGCAGCGGTAATGGAAACACCATATATTTT	CASSGNGNTIYF
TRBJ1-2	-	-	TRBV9	TGTGCCAGCACCCCAGAGGGGTCCTATGGCTACACCTTC	CASTPEGSYGYTF
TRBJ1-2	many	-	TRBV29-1	TGCAGCGTCGCCGAAGGGGGGAAGAATGGCTACACCTTC	CSVAEGGKNGYTF
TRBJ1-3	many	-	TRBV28	TGTGCCAGCAGTTTCACTAGGGACACCATATATTTT	CASSFTRDTIYF
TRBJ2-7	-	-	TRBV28	TGTGCCAGCAGCTTGCGCCTTGTCGGCGTACGGAGCTTC	CASSLRLVGVRSF
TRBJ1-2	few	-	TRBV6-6	TGTGCCAGCTGCTCCGGGACGGCCCGTCTCGATGGCTACACCTTC	CASCSGTARLDGYTF
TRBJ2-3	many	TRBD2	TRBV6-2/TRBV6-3	TGTGCCAGCAGCCGGACTAGTATGACAGATACGCAGTATTTT	CASSRTSMTDTQYF
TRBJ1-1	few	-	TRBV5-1	TGCGCCAGCAGCTCCGAAGGACGGGGCACTGAAGCTTTCTTT	CASSSEGRGTEAFF
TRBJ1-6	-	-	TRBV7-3	TGTGCCAGCAGCCAGACAGGCCCTAATTCACCCCTCCACTTT	CASSQTGPNSPLHF
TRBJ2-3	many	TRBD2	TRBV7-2	TGTGCCAGCAGCTTAAACGCACTAGCGGGGGGGCCAGATACGCAGTATTTT	CASSLNALAGGPDTQYF
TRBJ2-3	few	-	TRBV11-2	TGTGCCAGCAGCTTAGATGACGGGGCAACGCAGTATTTT	CASSLDDGATQYF
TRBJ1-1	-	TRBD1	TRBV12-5	TGTGCTAGTGGTTTCCGGTTAGGACAGGGGTCCAGGCTGAACACTGAAGCTTTCTTT	CASGFRLGQGSRLNTEAFF
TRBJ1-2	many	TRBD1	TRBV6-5	TGTGCCAGCAGCCGTGCCGGGACAGGGCTCGATGGCTACACCTTC	CASSRAGTGLDGYTF
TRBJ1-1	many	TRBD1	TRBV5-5	TGTGCCAGCAGCCCAGGGACAGGGAGGACTGAAGCTTTCTTT	CASSPGTGRTEAFF
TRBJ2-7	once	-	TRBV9	TGTGCCAGCAGCGTAGATCCAGGGACGTACGAGCAGTACTTC	CASSVDPGTYEQYF
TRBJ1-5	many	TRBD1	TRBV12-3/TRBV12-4	TGTGCCAGCAGTTCCGACAGGGCGTGGAGCAATCAGCCCCAGCATTTT	CASSSDRAWSNQPQHF
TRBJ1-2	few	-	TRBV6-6	TGTGCCAGCAGTTACAAGGGGGATGGCTACACCTTC	CASSYKGDGYTF
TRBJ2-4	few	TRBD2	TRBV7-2	TGTGCCAGCAGCCCTAGCGGGGCATTAAAAAACATTCAGTACTTC	CASSPSGALKNIQYF
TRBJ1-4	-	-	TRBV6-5	TGTGCCAGCAGCTCGTGGGGGGATGAGGAAAAACTGTTTTTT	CASSSWGDEEKLFF
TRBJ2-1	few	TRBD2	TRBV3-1	TGTGCCAGCAGCCTACTAGCGGGGGGCTGGAATGAGCAGTTCTTC	CASSLLAGGWNEQFF
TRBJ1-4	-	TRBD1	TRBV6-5	TGTGCCAGCAGTGGGACAGTAAATGAAAAACTGTTTTTT	CASSGTVNEKLFF
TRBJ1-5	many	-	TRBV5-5	TGTGCCAGCAGTATGCGCAGAGATCAGCCCCAGCATTTT	CASSMRRDQPQHF
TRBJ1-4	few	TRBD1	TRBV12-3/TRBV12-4	TGTGCCAGCAGTGAACAGGGGGAAAAACTGTTTTTT	CASSEQGEKLFF
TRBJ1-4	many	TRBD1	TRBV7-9	TGTGCCAGCAGACTCGAGGGGGCATCGGAAAAACTGTTTTTT	CASRLEGASEKLFF
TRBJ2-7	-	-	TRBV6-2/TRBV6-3	TGTGCCAGCAGTTACGAGAGTCGGGGAGACTACGAGCAGTACTTC	CASSYESRGDYEQYF
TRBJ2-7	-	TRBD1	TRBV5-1	TGCGCCAGCAGCTTGGTCGGTCGGGGACAGGGACTGGTCGAGCAGTACTTC	CASSLVGRGQGLVEQYF
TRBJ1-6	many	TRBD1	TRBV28	TGTGCCAGCAGTCTGGACAGGGAGAATTCACCCCTCCACTTT	CASSLDRENSPLHF
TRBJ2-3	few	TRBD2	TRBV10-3	TGTGCCATCAGTGAGCCCGATTGGACTAGCGGCACAGATACGCAGTATTTT	CAISEPDWTSGTDTQYF
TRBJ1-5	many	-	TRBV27	TGTGCCAGCCGCCGGTCTCACAATCAGCCCCAGCATTTT	CASRRSHNQPQHF
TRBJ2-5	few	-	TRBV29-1	TGCAGCGTTGGAAGGCGGTGGGACCAAGAGACCCAGTACTTC	CSVGRRWDQETQYF
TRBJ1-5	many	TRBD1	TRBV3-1	TGTGCCAGCAGCCCGACAGGGCAAGAACAGCCCCAGCATTTT	CASSPTGQEQPQHF
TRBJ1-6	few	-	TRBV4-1	TGCGCCAGCAGCCAAGATGGGACGGGACTTTCACCCCTCCACTTT	CASSQDGTGLSPLHF
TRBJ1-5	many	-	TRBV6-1	TGTGCCAGCAGTGAACAGCCCAACAATCTCAATCAGCCCCAGCATTTT	CASSEQPNNLNQPQHF
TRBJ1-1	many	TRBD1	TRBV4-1	TGTGCCAGCAGCCGGGGACAGGGCCCGAACACTGAAGCTTTCTTT	CASSRGQGPNTEAFF
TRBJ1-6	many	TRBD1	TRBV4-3	TGCGCCAGCAGCCAAGTCGGGGGACAGTTTTATAATTCACCCCTCCACTTT	CASSQVGGQFYNSPLHF
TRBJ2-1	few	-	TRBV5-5	TGTGCCAGCAGCCCCGTGAAGAGCTCCTACAATGAGCAGTTCTTC	CASSPVKSSYNEQFF
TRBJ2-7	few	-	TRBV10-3	TGTGCCATCTCCCGGGAGTACGAGCAGTACTTC	CAISREYEQYF
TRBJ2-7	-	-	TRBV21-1	TGTGCCAGCAGCAAAAAGGACAGCTCTTCCTACGAGCAGTACTTC	CASSKKDSSSYEQYF
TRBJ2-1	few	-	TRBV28	TGTGCCAGCAGTTCGCGGACAGCGAGCCCGAGCTCCTACAATGAGCAGTTCTTC	CASSSRTASPSSYNEQFF
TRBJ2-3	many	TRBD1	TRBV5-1	TGCGCCAGCAGAACCGGGACAGGAAGCACAGATACGCAGTATTTT	CASRTGTGSTDTQYF
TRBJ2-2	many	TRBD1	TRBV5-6	TGTGCCAGCAGCTCGGGACAGCTGAACACCGGGGAGCTGTTTTTT	CASSSGQLNTGELFF
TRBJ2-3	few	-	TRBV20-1	TGCAGTGCTAGGCCGCGCGCTGGCACAGATACGCAGTATTTT	CSARPRAGTDTQYF
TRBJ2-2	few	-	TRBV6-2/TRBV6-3	TGTGCCAGCAGAAGACCCAGGGATACCGGGGAGCTGTTTTTT	CASRRPRDTGELFF
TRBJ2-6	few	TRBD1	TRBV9	TGTGCCAGCAGCGTTCAGGACAGGGGGAGCTCTGGGGCCAACGTCCTGACTTTC	CASSVQDRGSSGANVLTF
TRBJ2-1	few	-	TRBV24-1	TGTGCCACCAGTGATTTGGGGGGCGATGAGCAGTTCTTC	CATSDLGGDEQFF
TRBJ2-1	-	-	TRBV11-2	TGTGCCAGCAGCTTAGACGCCTCGACCTACAATGAGCAGTTCTTC	CASSLDASTYNEQFF
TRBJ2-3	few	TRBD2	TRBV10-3	TGTGCCATCAGGACCGGACTAGCGGGGGGGGCCCGAGATACGCAGTATTTT	CAIRTGLAGGARDTQYF
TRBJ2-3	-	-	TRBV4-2	TGTGCCAGCAGCCAAGATTTGAGAAGGGGGGGATCTAGCACAGATACGCAGTATTTT	CASSQDLRRGGSSTDTQYF
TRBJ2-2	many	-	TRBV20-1	TGCAGTGCTAGCGGGGGAGGCGGGGAGCTGTTTTTT	CSASGGGGELFF
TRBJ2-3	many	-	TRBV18	TGTGCCAGCTCACCCCGAGCGGCAACAGATACGCAGTATTTT	CASSPRAATDTQYF
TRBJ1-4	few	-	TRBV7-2	TGTGCCAGCAGTGCCGGAGTTAATGAAAAACTGTTTTTT	CASSAGVNEKLFF
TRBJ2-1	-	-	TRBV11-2	TGTGCCAGCAGCTTAGTAGCTCCCGTTCGAGGCAATGAGCAGTTCTTC	CASSLVAPVRGNEQFF
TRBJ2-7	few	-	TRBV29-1	TGCAGCGTCCCTGTCGTCGGCGAGCAGTACTTC	CSVPVVGEQYF
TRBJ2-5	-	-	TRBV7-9	TGTGCCAGCAGCTCTTCGTGGGCCGAACGGACCCAGTACTTC	CASSSSWAERTQYF